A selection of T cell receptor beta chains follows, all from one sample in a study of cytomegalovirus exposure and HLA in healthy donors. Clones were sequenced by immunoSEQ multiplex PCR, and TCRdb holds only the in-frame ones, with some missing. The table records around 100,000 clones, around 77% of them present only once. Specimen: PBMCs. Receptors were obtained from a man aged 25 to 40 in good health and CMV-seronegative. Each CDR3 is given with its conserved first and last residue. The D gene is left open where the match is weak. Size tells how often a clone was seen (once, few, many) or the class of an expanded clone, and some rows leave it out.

DNA: TGTGCCAGCAGTTTTGCGGGCAGCTCCTATAATTCACCCCTCCACTTT
CDR3: CASSFAGSSYNSPLHF
J: TRBJ1-6
size: NA
D: NA
V: TRBV28

DNA: TGTGCCAGTAGCCCTCGAACAACCGGGACAGGGGGCTCCTACAATGAGCAGTTCTTC
CDR3: CASSPRTTGTGGSYNEQFF
J: TRBJ2-1
size: few
D: TRBD1
V: TRBV19

DNA: TGTGCCAGCAGTTTTCTCCCCCCGTTGAGGGAGTATGGCTACACCTTC
CDR3: CASSFLPPLREYGYTF
J: TRBJ1-2
size: few
D: NA
V: TRBV27

DNA: TGCAGCGTCGCGGAACTAGGACCGGTAGATGGCTGCACCTTC
CDR3: CSVAELGPVDGCTF
J: TRBJ1-2
size: NA
D: NA
V: TRBV29-1

DNA: TGTGCCAGCAGCTTATTAGCTAGCGGGAATGAGCAGTTCTTC
CDR3: CASSLLASGNEQFF
J: TRBJ2-1
size: NA
D: TRBD2
V: TRBV7-2

DNA: TGCAGCGCAACCGGGACAGGGGGGGAGACCCAGTACTTC
CDR3: CSATGTGGETQYF
J: TRBJ2-5
size: NA
D: TRBD1
V: TRBV29-1

DNA: TGTGCCAGCAGATCGACAGGCACTGAAGCTTTCTTT
CDR3: CASRSTGTEAFF
J: TRBJ1-1
size: NA
D: NA
V: TRBV2

DNA: TGTGCCATCAGTGAGTCGAGTCTAGCGGCCTACGAGCAGTACTTC
CDR3: CAISESSLAAYEQYF
J: TRBJ2-7
size: NA
D: TRBD2
V: TRBV10-3

DNA: TGTGCCAGCAGCCAAGATAGCACAAACTATGGCTACACCTTC
CDR3: CASSQDSTNYGYTF
J: TRBJ1-2
size: NA
D: NA
V: TRBV14

DNA: TGTGCCAGCAGTTACTTGGGGGGGAGCGGTCAGCCCCAGCATTTT
CDR3: CASSYLGGSGQPQHF
J: TRBJ1-5
size: NA
D: NA
V: TRBV6-5

DNA: TGTGCCAGCAGCCAAGCGGGGTCGATTCCCCTCAATCAGCCCCAGCATTTT
CDR3: CASSQAGSIPLNQPQHF
J: TRBJ1-5
size: NA
D: NA
V: TRBV4-2

DNA: TGCGCCAGCAGCTTGGTGAGCGGGAGATCGTACAATGAGCAGTTCTTC
CDR3: CASSLVSGRSYNEQFF
J: TRBJ2-1
size: NA
D: TRBD2
V: TRBV5-1

DNA: TGTGCCAGCAGTTTCTTTAGCGGGGACCCCAACAATGAGCAGTTCTTC
CDR3: CASSFFSGDPNNEQFF
J: TRBJ2-1
size: NA
D: TRBD2
V: TRBV14

DNA: TGTGCCAGCAGCTCTGATACAGGACTAGCGGGAGTAACAGATACGCAGTATTTT
CDR3: CASSSDTGLAGVTDTQYF
J: TRBJ2-3
size: NA
D: TRBD2
V: TRBV7-6

DNA: TGCGCCAGCAGCTTGGCCGGGGGTCCTTACGAGCAGTACTTC
CDR3: CASSLAGGPYEQYF
J: TRBJ2-7
size: NA
D: NA
V: TRBV5-1

DNA: TGTGCCTGGACCCGACGGACTTCTAACTATGGCTACACCTTC
CDR3: CAWTRRTSNYGYTF
J: TRBJ1-2
size: NA
D: NA
V: TRBV30

DNA: TGTGCCATCAGTGAAACTAGCGGGGGTAACAATGAGCAGTTCTTC
CDR3: CAISETSGGNNEQFF
J: TRBJ2-1
size: NA
D: TRBD2
V: TRBV10-3

DNA: TGTGCCGTAACCGGGGGGAATACTGAAGCTTTCTTT
CDR3: CAVTGGNTEAFF
J: TRBJ1-1
size: NA
D: NA
V: TRBV10-3

DNA: TGTGCCAGCAGAGCGTTTCAGGGCTCGGTTGGCTACACCTTC
CDR3: CASRAFQGSVGYTF
J: TRBJ1-2
size: once
D: NA
V: TRBV6-5

DNA: TGTGCCAGCAGCCCTCTCGAGGTCGGTGGCTACACCTTC
CDR3: CASSPLEVGGYTF
J: TRBJ1-2
size: NA
D: NA
V: TRBV6-6

DNA: TGCGCCAGCAGCCGAACAGGGGGAGGTGGGGATACGCAGTATTTT
CDR3: CASSRTGGGGDTQYF
J: TRBJ2-3
size: NA
D: TRBD1
V: TRBV4-3

DNA: TGTGCCAGTAGTAGGACAGGGATTGAGCAGTTCTTC
CDR3: CASSRTGIEQFF
J: TRBJ2-1
size: once
D: TRBD1
V: TRBV19

DNA: TGTGCCAGCTCCCCGTTCGCTGGGGGGGCCCACGAGCAGTACTTC
CDR3: CASSPFAGGAHEQYF
J: TRBJ2-7
size: NA
D: NA
V: TRBV18

DNA: TGTGCCAGCAAAGGTCAGGGAAGCTCTGGAAACACCATATATTTT
CDR3: CASKGQGSSGNTIYF
J: TRBJ1-3
size: NA
D: NA
V: TRBV21-1

DNA: TGTGCCTGGAATACAGGCTCCTACGAGCAGTACTTC
CDR3: CAWNTGSYEQYF
J: TRBJ2-7
size: NA
D: NA
V: TRBV30

DNA: TGTGCCAGCTCACTCCCGGGACTAGGGTGGTACTTC
CDR3: CASSLPGLGWYF
J: TRBJ2-5
size: NA
D: TRBD2
V: TRBV18

DNA: TGTGCCAGCAGCTTCACTTCTGGAAACACCATATATTTT
CDR3: CASSFTSGNTIYF
J: TRBJ1-3
size: NA
D: NA
V: TRBV7-2

DNA: TGTGCCAGCAGTTTATATCCAGCGGGGGAATACGAGCAGTACTTC
CDR3: CASSLYPAGEYEQYF
J: TRBJ2-7
size: NA
D: TRBD2
V: TRBV28

DNA: TGTGCCAGCAAGGACGGAGGGGCGGCTTATGAGCAGTACTTC
CDR3: CASKDGGAAYEQYF
J: TRBJ2-7
size: NA
D: NA
V: TRBV6-1

DNA: TGCAGCGCAGTGACAGGCTACGAGCAGTACTTC
CDR3: CSAVTGYEQYF
J: TRBJ2-7
size: NA
D: NA
V: TRBV29-1

DNA: TGTGCCAGCAGCTTAGGCGGAGCGGTGGCTTTCTTT
CDR3: CASSLGGAVAFF
J: TRBJ1-1
size: few
D: NA
V: TRBV7-8

DNA: TGTGCCAGCAGCTTACAGGCGATGAACACTGAAGCTTTCTTT
CDR3: CASSLQAMNTEAFF
J: TRBJ1-1
size: NA
D: NA
V: TRBV7-2

DNA: TGTGCCACCAGCTCCGGGACAGGGTCCGAGCAGTACTTC
CDR3: CATSSGTGSEQYF
J: TRBJ2-7
size: NA
D: TRBD1
V: TRBV15

DNA: TGTGCCAGCAGTTACTCGAGACTAGCGGGAGGCGAGACCCAGTACTTC
CDR3: CASSYSRLAGGETQYF
J: TRBJ2-5
size: NA
D: TRBD2
V: TRBV6-5

DNA: TGTGCCAACCGGGACTCTCATAAGGGCACAGATACGCAGTATTTT
CDR3: CANRDSHKGTDTQYF
J: TRBJ2-3
size: NA
D: NA
V: TRBV5-4

DNA: TGCGCCAGCAGCCAGTATACAGCCAGCTCTGGAAACACCATATATTTT
CDR3: CASSQYTASSGNTIYF
J: TRBJ1-3
size: NA
D: NA
V: TRBV4-3

DNA: TGCGCCAGCAGCTTTCTAGGTAGCGGGGGCTACGAGCAGTACTTC
CDR3: CASSFLGSGGYEQYF
J: TRBJ2-7
size: NA
D: TRBD2
V: TRBV5-1

DNA: TGTGCCAGCAGTAACGGGGGTACCGGGGAGCTGTTTTTT
CDR3: CASSNGGTGELFF
J: TRBJ2-2
size: few
D: NA
V: TRBV25-1

DNA: TGTGCCAGCAGCGAGGACAGCGCGACCTCCTACGAGCAGTACTTC
CDR3: CASSEDSATSYEQYF
J: TRBJ2-7
size: NA
D: NA
V: TRBV2

DNA: TGTGCCAGCAGCTCTCTACTACGGACAGTAGAGACCCAGTACTTC
CDR3: CASSSLLRTVETQYF
J: TRBJ2-5
size: NA
D: NA
V: TRBV7-6

DNA: TGCGCCAGCAGCCAAGAACCACCCGGAGCCCCTTCGGAGACCCAGTACTTC
CDR3: CASSQEPPGAPSETQYF
J: TRBJ2-5
size: NA
D: NA
V: TRBV4-1

DNA: TGTGCCAGTAGTATGGAGACTAGCTTCCAGAACATTCAGTACTTC
CDR3: CASSMETSFQNIQYF
J: TRBJ2-4
size: NA
D: TRBD2
V: TRBV19

DNA: TGTGCCACCAGCAGAGAGGTCCACAGACGTAGTGTTTCGGAGCAGTACTTC
CDR3: CATSREVHRRSVSEQYF
J: TRBJ2-7
size: NA
D: NA
V: TRBV15

DNA: TGTGCCAGCTCACCACTACCGACAGGAGGAGGTGGCTACACCTTC
CDR3: CASSPLPTGGGGYTF
J: TRBJ1-2
size: few
D: NA
V: TRBV18

DNA: TGTGCCAGCAGTGCCCTTTCGAGCGGGGCCAACGTCCTGACTTTC
CDR3: CASSALSSGANVLTF
J: TRBJ2-6
size: NA
D: NA
V: TRBV6-1

DNA: TGCGCCAGCACCCATGGGCCGGGAGGGCAACTCGAGCAGTTCTTC
CDR3: CASTHGPGGQLEQFF
J: TRBJ2-1
size: NA
D: TRBD2
V: TRBV5-1

DNA: TGTGCCAGCACCGAACCGGACAGGGGGGTCACAGATACGCAGTATTTT
CDR3: CASTEPDRGVTDTQYF
J: TRBJ2-3
size: NA
D: TRBD1
V: TRBV2

DNA: TGTGCCAGCAGCCGACAGGGGGGCACAGATACGCAGTATTTT
CDR3: CASSRQGGTDTQYF
J: TRBJ2-3
size: NA
D: TRBD1
V: TRBV6-4

DNA: TGTGCCAGCAGCCAAGGAGGGACTAGCGCAGCGAGGGAGCAGTACTTC
CDR3: CASSQGGTSAAREQYF
J: TRBJ2-7
size: NA
D: TRBD2
V: TRBV4-2

DNA: TGCAGCGTTGCCATGGCCAATGAGCAGTTCTTC
CDR3: CSVAMANEQFF
J: TRBJ2-1
size: NA
D: NA
V: TRBV29-1

DNA: TGCGCCAGTACAGCTAGCGGGAGCCCAGATACGCAGTATTTT
CDR3: CASTASGSPDTQYF
J: TRBJ2-3
size: NA
D: TRBD2
V: TRBV10-1

DNA: TGTGCCAGTAGGGGTATCGCTGAAGCTTTCTTT
CDR3: CASRGIAEAFF
J: TRBJ1-1
size: NA
D: NA
V: TRBV28

DNA: TGTGCCAGTAGCTACGGACAGGTTAATTCACCCCTCCACTTT
CDR3: CASSYGQVNSPLHF
J: TRBJ1-6
size: NA
D: TRBD1
V: TRBV19

DNA: TGTGCCAGCGCCCGGGACAGTACCTACGAGCAGTACTTC
CDR3: CASARDSTYEQYF
J: TRBJ2-7
size: NA
D: TRBD1
V: TRBV6-5

DNA: TGTGCCAGCAGCAGTTACAGGGGGTTTGGCAATCAGCCCCAGCATTTT
CDR3: CASSSYRGFGNQPQHF
J: TRBJ1-5
size: NA
D: TRBD1
V: TRBV5-8